Described below is a single T cell receptor (beta chain) sequence and its context. Its antigen is currently unknown. This specimen belongs to a study of T cells in Graves' hyperthyroidism and ophthalmopathy. Study context: Peripheral blood specimens were obtained at initial diagnosis, prior to any treatment. Findings and limits, study-wide: A model built on 13 V-J features separated ophthalmopathy from stable hyperthyroidism.

Stable hyperthyroidism: no ophthalmopathy progression over 18 months of follow-up. Fresh 10 ml peripheral blood yielded PBMCs. The CDR3 totals 13 residues. V trimming: 7 bases; J trimming: 5 bases; junction bases outside the gene matches: 3. CDR1 and CDR2 (germline): ENHRY, SYGVKD. Regions amplified from RNA transcripts were the TCR beta CDR3 regions. HTBI primers were the set used in a first-round RT-PCR of the TCR CDR3. TCRdb itself ran the multiplex PCR reads through MiXCR, one entry per CDR3 protein. Seen here are approximately 600,000 distinct CDR3 sequences, 16% observed once, and the top ten hold 3% to 4%.

This clonotype was obtained from a woman in her twenties or thirties with Graves' hyperthyroidism. Sample: blood. V and J are TRBV10-3 and TRBJ2-3; the match to TRBD2 covers 10 bases. This chain's CDR3 is CAITEREGDTQYF. The DNA of the CDR3 is TGTGCCATCACGGAGCGGGAGGGAGATACGCAGTATTTT.